The sequence of this T cell receptor (beta chain) was determined in a study of identical twins. The germline gives CDR1 SNHLY, CDR2 FYNNEI. This CDR3 contains 14 residues. The V end was cut by 9 bases, the J end by 2 bases, with 16 bases between. A universal primer site came from template switching; cDNA carried unique molecular identifiers. In TCRdb, the 5' RACE reads were re-called with MiXCR into one record per CDR3 protein. The data contain just under 550,000 distinct CDR3 sequences, roughly 15% of them singletons. The same sample was also used in a study of yellow fever vaccine responses in identical twins.

Sequenced sample: CD4+ T cells sorted from blood. V is TRBV2 and J is TRBJ2-5; D is possibly TRBD2 (7 bases). The TCR was taken from a woman aged 18-35 years in good health. The CDR3 region has the DNA TGTGCCAGTAATTTCGCGGGGGCTCAAGAGACCCAGTACTTC. This gives the protein CASNFAGAQETQYF.